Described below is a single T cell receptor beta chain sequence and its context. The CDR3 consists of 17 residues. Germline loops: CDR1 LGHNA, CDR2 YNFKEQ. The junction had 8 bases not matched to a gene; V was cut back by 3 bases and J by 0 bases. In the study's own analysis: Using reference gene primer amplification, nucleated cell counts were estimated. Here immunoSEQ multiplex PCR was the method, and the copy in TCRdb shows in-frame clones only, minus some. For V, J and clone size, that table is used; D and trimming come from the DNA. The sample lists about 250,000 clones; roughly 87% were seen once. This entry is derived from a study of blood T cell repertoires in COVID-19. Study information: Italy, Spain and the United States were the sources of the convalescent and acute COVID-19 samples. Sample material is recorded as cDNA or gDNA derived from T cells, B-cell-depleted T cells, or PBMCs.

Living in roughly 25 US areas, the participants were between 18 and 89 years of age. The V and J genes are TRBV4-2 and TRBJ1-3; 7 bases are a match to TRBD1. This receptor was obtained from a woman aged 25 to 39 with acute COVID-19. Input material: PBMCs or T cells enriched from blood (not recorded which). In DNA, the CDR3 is TGTGCCAGCAGCCACACACCCGACAGGGTCTCTGGAAACACCATATATTTT. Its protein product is CASSHTPDRVSGNTIYF.